This T cell receptor beta chain emerged from a study of Graves' ophthalmopathy and Graves' hyperthyroidism. This clonotype was seen ten or more times. Germline-derived CDR1 and CDR2 are SGHRS and YFSETQ. The CDR3 sequence is 16 residues long. With 6 bases clipped from V and 1 base from J, the junction kept 12 bases outside the gene matches. RNA transcripts served as template for amplifying TCR beta CDR3 sequences. HTBI primers were employed in first-round RT-PCR, then a second-round multiplex PCR followed. TCRdb independently ran MiXCR on the multiplex PCR reads; one entry per CDR3 protein. The sample yields about 210,000 distinct CDR3 sequences, roughly 29% seen once. Moderate-to-severe activity, CAS ≥3, NOSPECS ≥4 and duration under 3 months were recorded for donors with ophthalmopathy. The study excluded patients with other autoimmune diseases, uncontrolled infections, pregnancy or lactation. As the starting material, 8 to 10 ml of fresh peripheral blood yielded the PBMCs.

The chain employs TRBV5-1 and TRBJ1-1; 7 bases match TRBD1. The sequence derives from a middle-aged man with Graves' ophthalmopathy. Source material: peripheral blood. The CDR3 is CASNTGANPWNTEAFF. CDR3 bases: TGCGCCAGCAATACAGGGGCGAACCCTTGGAACACTGAAGCTTTCTTT.